Given below is one T cell receptor (beta chain) in context. The antigen is unknown. These data originate in a study of T cell repertoires in cytomegalovirus infection. Background on the study: Selection of CMV epitopes for the study included recently identified HLA-C-restricted and well-studied HLA-B-restricted ones. CMV infection and matching HLA type were both indicated by public TCR beta signatures.

In TCRdb, the reads were re-called with MiXCR into one record per CDR3 protein. In the table there are 650,000 to 850,000 distinct CDR3 sequences, roughly 29% of which are singletons. Study-wide findings and caveats: Clonotype analysis showed dominance of the ex vivo response by HLA-C-restricted CMV-specific TCR beta clonotypes.

This sequence was found in a human donor in good health (CMV status not recorded). Some clones in this sample may be carry-over from other donors' samples. This sample comprised cultured CD8+ T cells from PBMCs, obtained from culture after CMV antigen stimulation.

CDR3 sequence (DNA): TGTGCCAGTAAAGAGCGGACAGGACGGACTGAAGCTTTCTTT. Encoded protein: CASKERTGRTEAFF. The J gene is TRBJ1-1, the V gene TRBV19, with 7 bases fitting TRBD1. This CDR3 has 14 amino acids. J gave up 5 bases and V 7 bases, and 10 bases lay outside the gene matches. Germline V gene sequence: CDR1 LNHDA, CDR2 SQIVND (reference sequence).